This T cell receptor (beta chain) was recorded in a study of T cell responses to AZD1222 COVID-19 vaccine. The study, taken as a whole, reports: The donor group comprised mostly white British people and more females; the analysis possibly underestimated clonal diversity. Recipients of AZD1222 seropositive at baseline numbered only 5 to 7. Epitopes outside B.1.351 and B.1.1.7 mutated regions reportedly drew nearly half of spike TCRs.

Sequenced by immunoSEQ multiplex PCR; TCRdb stores in-frame clones only, minus some. The sample has some 100,000 clones, roughly 87% seen once. This clone was seen a handful of times. The antigen is undetermined. The sample was peripheral blood, taken on day 0 of AZD1222 vaccination. The sequence came from an adult in good health.

The CDR3 nucleotides read TGTGCCAGCAGCCAAGTTGGGTCCGGGGAGCTGTTTTTT. It codes for CASSQVGSGELFF. This chain links TRBV4-2 with TRBJ2-2; no definite D call. The CDR3 consists of 13 residues. Germline lookup yields CDR1 LGHNA and CDR2 YNFKEQ. V was clipped by 1 base and J by 6 bases, with 6 bases between them.